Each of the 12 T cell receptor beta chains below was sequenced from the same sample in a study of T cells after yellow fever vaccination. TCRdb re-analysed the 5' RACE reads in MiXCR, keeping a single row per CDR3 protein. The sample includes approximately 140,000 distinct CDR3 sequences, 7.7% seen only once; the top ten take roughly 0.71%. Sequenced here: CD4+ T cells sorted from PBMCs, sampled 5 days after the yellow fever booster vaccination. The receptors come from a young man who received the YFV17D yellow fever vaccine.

CDR3 DNA sequence: TGTGCCAGCAGGTGGACTAGCGGGAGAGGGGGGACAGATACGCAGTATTTT. Amino acids: CASRWTSGRGGTDTQYF. The chain links TRBV5-8 to TRBJ2-3, with 13 bases matching TRBD2. V shed 5 bases, J shed 3 bases, and the junction held 9 bases outside the gene matches. Per the germline V gene, CDR1 is SGHTS and CDR2 is YDEGEE. This CDR3 is 17 amino acids long.

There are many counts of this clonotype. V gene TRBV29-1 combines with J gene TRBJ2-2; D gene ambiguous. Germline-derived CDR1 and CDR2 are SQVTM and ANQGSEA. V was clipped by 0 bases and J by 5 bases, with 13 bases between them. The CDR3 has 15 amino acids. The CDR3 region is CSVEDGRRSTGELFF. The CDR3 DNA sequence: TGCAGCGTTGAAGACGGCAGGCGATCGACCGGGGAGCTGTTTTTT.

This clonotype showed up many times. In DNA, the CDR3 is TGCAGTGCTAGTCCAGGGGGAAACGAGCAGTACTTC. Its translation: CSASPGGNEQYF. The rearrangement links TRBV20-1 to TRBJ2-7, with TRBD1 matching 7 bases. The germline V gene encodes CDR1 DFQATT and CDR2 SNEGSKA (reference sequence). The CDR3 covers 12 residues. V gave up 3 bases and J gave up 5 bases; unmatched junction bases: 4.

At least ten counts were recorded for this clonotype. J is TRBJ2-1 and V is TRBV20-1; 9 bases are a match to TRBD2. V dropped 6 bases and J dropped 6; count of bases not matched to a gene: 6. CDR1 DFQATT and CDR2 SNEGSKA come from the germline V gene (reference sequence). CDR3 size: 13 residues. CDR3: CSARTSAFNEQFF. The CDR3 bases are TGCAGTGCAAGGACTAGCGCTTTCAATGAGCAGTTCTTC.

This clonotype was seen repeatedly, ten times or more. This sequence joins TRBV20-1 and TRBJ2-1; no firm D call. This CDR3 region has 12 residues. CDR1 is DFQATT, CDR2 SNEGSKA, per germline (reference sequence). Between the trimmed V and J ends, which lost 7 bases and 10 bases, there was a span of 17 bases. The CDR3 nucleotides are TGCAGTGTCCGGACCAAAAAGACGGAGCAGTTCTTC. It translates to CSVRTKKTEQFF.

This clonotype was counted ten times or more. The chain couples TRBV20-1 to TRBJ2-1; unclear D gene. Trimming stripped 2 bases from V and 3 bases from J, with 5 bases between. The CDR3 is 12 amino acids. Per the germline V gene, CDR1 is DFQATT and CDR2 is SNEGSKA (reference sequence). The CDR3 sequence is CSARLGYNEQFF. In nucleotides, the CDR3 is TGCAGTGCTAGATTGGGCTACAATGAGCAGTTCTTC.

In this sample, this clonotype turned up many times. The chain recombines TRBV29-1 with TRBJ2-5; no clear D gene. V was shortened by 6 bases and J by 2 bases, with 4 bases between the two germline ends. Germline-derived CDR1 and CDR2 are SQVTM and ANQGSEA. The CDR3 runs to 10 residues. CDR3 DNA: TGCAGCGTACAGCAAGAGACCCAGTACTTC. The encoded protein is CSVQQETQYF. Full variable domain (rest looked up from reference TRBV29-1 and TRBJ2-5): SAVISQKPSRDICQRGTSLTIQCQVDSQVTMMFWYRQQPGQSLTLIATANQGSEATYESGFVIDKFPISRPNLTFSTLTVSNMSPEDSSIYLCSVQQETQYFGPGTRLLVL.

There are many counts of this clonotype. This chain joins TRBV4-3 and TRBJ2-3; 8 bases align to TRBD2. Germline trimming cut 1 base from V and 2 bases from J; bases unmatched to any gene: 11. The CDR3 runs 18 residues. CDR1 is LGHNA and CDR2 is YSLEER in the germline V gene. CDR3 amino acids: CASSQGASAGGVTDTQYF. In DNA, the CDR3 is TGCGCCAGCAGCCAAGGCGCCAGCGCGGGAGGAGTCACAGATACGCAGTATTTT.

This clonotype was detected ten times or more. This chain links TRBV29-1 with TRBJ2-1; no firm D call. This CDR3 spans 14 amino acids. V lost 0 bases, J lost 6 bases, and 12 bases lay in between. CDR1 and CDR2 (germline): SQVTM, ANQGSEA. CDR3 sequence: CSVEDRRHPNEQFF. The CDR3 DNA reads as TGCAGCGTTGAAGATCGGCGTCACCCCAATGAGCAGTTCTTC.

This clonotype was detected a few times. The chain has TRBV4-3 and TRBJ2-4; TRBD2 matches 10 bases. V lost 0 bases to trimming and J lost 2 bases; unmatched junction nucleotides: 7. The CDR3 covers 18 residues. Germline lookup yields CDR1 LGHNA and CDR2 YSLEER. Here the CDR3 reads CASSQDVPSGSSKNIQYF. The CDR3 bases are TGCGCCAGCAGCCAAGATGTACCTAGCGGGAGCTCCAAAAACATTCAGTACTTC.

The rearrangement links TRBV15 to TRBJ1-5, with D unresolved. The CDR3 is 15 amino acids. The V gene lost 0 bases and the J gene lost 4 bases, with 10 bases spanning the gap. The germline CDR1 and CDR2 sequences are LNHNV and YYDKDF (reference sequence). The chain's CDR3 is CATSRDSVRNQPQHF. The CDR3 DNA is TGTGCCACCAGCAGAGATTCTGTTCGTAATCAGCCCCAGCATTTT.

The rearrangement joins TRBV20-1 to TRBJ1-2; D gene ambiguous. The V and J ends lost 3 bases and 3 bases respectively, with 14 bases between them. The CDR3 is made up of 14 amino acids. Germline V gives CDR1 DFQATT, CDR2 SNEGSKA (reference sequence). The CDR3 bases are TGCAGTGCTAGCCCCGAGGGATTTGACTATGGCTACACCTTC. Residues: CSASPEGFDYGYTF.